This T cell receptor (beta chain) emerged from a study of cytomegalovirus exposure and HLA in healthy donors. As to this clone: The antigen is not known.

The CDR3 has 14 residues. The V end lost 2 bases, the J end lost 5 bases, and 12 bases lay between the germline ends. CDR1 MNHEY and CDR2 SMNVEV come from the germline V gene (reference sequence). Regarding the study as a whole: Analyses of presence and absence presupposed an approximately uniform sequencing depth across donors. Later analysis associated a missense DCLRE1C variant with TCR beta V- and J-gene trimming. Common viral pathogens (according to a later analysis) appeared linked to several of the most significant clusters. Among CMV-associated TCR beta chains, most appeared HLA-restricted in a later analysis.

It was with 60 Vbeta and 13 Jbeta primers that the PCR ran. Generated by immunoSEQ multiplex PCR, the TCRdb table keeps only in-frame clones and is missing some. Counted here are fewer than 250,000 clones, approximately 80% occurring once; the ten biggest clones make up about 0.77%. Specimen: PBMCs. This sequence originates from a boy younger than 10 in good health and CMV-seronegative. The chain combines TRBV27 with TRBJ1-1; TRBD1 is a possible D gene (6 bases). The CDR3 bases are TGTGCCAGCAGTTTAAGGGGGAGGGAAACTGAAGCTTTCTTT. This translates into CASSLRGRETEAFF.